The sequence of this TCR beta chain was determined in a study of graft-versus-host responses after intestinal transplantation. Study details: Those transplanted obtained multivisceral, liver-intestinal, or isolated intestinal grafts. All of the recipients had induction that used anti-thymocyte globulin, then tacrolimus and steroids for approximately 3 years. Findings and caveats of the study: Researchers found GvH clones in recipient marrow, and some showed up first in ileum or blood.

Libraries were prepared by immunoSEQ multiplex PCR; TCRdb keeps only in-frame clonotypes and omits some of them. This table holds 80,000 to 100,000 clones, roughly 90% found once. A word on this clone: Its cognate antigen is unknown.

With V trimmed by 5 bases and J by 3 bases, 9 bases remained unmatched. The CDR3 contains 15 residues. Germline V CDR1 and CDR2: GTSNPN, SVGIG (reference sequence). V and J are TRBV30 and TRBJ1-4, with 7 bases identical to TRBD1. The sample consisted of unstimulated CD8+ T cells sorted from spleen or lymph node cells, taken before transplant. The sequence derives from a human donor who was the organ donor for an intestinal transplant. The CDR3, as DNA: TGTGCCTGGGACACAGGGGCCGGCCCTAATGAAAAACTGTTTTTT. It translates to CAWDTGAGPNEKLFF. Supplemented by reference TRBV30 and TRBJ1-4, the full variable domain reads SQTIHQWPATLVQPVGSPLSLECTVEGTSNPNLYWYRQAAGRGLQLLFYSVGIGQISSEVPQNLSASRPQDRQFILSSKKLLLSDSGFYLCAWDTGAGPNEKLFFGSGTQLSVL.